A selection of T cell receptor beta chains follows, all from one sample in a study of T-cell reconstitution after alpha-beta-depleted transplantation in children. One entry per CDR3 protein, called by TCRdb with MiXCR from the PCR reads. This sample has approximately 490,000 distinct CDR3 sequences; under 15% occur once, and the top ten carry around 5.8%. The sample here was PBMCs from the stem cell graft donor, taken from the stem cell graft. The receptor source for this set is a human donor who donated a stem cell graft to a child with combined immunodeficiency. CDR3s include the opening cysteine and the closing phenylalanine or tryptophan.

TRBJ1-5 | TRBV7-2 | CASSLGGFQPQHF
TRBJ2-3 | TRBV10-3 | CAISLTDRRTDTQYF
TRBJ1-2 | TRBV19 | CASSIVRANYGYTF
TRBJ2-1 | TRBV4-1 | CASSQDDQRNEQFF
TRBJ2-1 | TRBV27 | CASSLSGDYLAEQFF
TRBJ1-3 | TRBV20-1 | CSARRDSPGNTIYF
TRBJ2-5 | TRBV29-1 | CSVFQLLQETQYF
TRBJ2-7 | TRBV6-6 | CASSYETGEQYF
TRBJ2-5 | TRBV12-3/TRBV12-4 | CASSLTAGGRRETQYF
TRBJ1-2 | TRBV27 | CASTGTGAYGYTF
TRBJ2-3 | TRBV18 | CASSPIRQNTDTQYF
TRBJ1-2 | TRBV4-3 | CASSQNTRGVSYGYTF
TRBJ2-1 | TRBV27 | CASSLPDQTQEQFF
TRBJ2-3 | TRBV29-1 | CSACPTVSTDTQYF
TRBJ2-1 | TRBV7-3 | CASSLQGITYNEQFF
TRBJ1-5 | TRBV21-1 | CASSKRGGNQPQHF
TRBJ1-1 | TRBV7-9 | CASSVLGRNTEAFF
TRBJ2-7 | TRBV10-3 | CAISLGLAQTYEQYF
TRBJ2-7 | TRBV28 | CASSRGLRASYEQYF
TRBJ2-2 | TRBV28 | CASSLWPTSGELFF
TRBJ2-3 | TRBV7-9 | CASSWTGGTDTQYF
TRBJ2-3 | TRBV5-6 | CASSLYQFGTDTQYF
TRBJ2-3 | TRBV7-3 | CASSSRGEDTDTQYF
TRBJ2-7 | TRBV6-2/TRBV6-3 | CASRNRDSGPYEQYF
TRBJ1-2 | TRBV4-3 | CASSQDRDTNYGYTF
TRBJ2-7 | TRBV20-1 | CSARGQDRRDEQYF
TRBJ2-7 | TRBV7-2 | CASSLAIAGPSYEQYF
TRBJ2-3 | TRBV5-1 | CASSLVDRYTDTQYF
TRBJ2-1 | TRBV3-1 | CASSQGLGGRYNEQFF
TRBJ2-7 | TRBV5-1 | CASPSCPETYEQYF
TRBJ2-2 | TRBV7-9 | CASSQSWLAGTGELFF
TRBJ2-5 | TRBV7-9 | CASSPSGRLETQYF
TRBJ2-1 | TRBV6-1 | CASAPGVGGGSSYNEQFF